These T cell receptor beta chains were read from a single sample in a study of OX40 agonist ivuxolimab in advanced cancers. The protocol was immunoSEQ multiplex PCR, while the TCRdb copy is restricted to in-frame clones and leaves out a portion. The sample consists of about 81,000 clones, about 93% of them appearing once. The source was CD4+ or CD8+ T cells sorted from blood, collected in a trial of the OX40 agonist ivuxolimab. These receptors were collected from an adult with an advanced solid tumor such as melanoma, head and neck, liver or kidney cancer. Both conserved end residues are trimmed from each CDR3.

TRBV10-3	TRBJ2-7	ASKTSGGIYEQY
TRBV27	TRBJ1-1	ASSLGGVNTEAF
TRBV7-9	TRBJ2-7	ASSSSMRAREQY
TRBV15	TRBJ2-5	ATSEDGGQGTWETQY
TRBV19	TRBJ1-1	ASSPRDRPEAF
TRBV4-1	TRBJ1-5	ASSQEGRGNQPQH
TRBV14	TRBJ1-2	ASSQRGDRSYT
TRBV19	TRBJ1-2	ASSPTGGANGYT
TRBV10-2	TRBJ1-3	ASSEGVERGGTGNTIY
TRBV27	TRBJ1-2	ASSLRTAASNYGYT
TRBV7-9	TRBJ2-1	ASSLAAQQYNEQF
TRBV4-3	TRBJ1-2	ASSQDGGSYGYT
TRBV19	TRBJ2-1	ASSESYNEQF
TRBV7-6	TRBJ1-2	ASSLIVGGRDGYT
TRBV27	TRBJ2-7	ASSPGTAYEQY
TRBV7-9	TRBJ1-4	ASSYREDNEKLF
TRBV28	TRBJ1-5	ASSFGGTVQPQH
TRBV9	TRBJ2-3	ASSYTDTQY
TRBV2	TRBJ2-1	ASSEDGDNEQF
TRBV6-6	TRBJ1-1	ECSPVRLEGSAF
TRBV27	TRBJ1-2	ASSLDPRGDGYT
TRBV9	TRBJ1-2	ASSPRDSPLYGYT
TRBV7-9	TRBJ2-7	ASSPRDSSEQY
TRBV9	TRBJ2-3	ASSPQTGGGTDTQY
TRBV7-9	TRBJ1-2	ASSSDRVRGDGYT
TRBV15	TRBJ1-2	ATSRDRDRGDGYGYT
TRBV5-1	TRBJ2-7	ASSWGDRATYEQY
TRBV19	TRBJ1-4	ASSIGHGPGRVKLF
TRBV4-1	TRBJ2-7	ASSQVSHVGEQY
TRBV7-9	TRBJ1-5	ASSPEGNQPQH
TRBV28	TRBJ2-3	ASSFQGVGADTQY
TRBV7-9	TRBJ1-1	ASSLSPDGNTEAF
TRBV6-5	TRBJ1-5	ASSLSGGRQPQH
TRBV10-2	TRBJ2-3	ASTQSGGATDTQY
TRBV6-6	TRBJ2-1	ASGGGLYNEQF
TRBV19	TRBJ1-2	ASSPQQGYGYGYT
TRBV5-1	TRBJ2-7	ASRLWGEQY
TRBV28	TRBJ1-2	ASSLDGYT
TRBV9	TRBJ2-7	ASSVRNGTSD
TRBV6-5	TRBJ2-2	ASSYVAGGLTGELF
TRBV7-6	TRBJ1-2	ASSWLGPQGGYGYT
TRBV9	TRBJ2-3	ASSADSFTDTQY
TRBV7-9	TRBJ1-2	ASSSGNRGISGYT
TRBV7-9	TRBJ1-4	ASSVGARNEKLF
TRBV28	TRBJ1-1	ASSFGATGRSTEAF
TRBV4-3	TRBJ2-7	ASSQDLDYEQY
TRBV19	TRBJ2-1	ASSLAGPSYNEQF
TRBV19	TRBJ2-7	ASSGPGQNYEQY
TRBV5-4	TRBJ2-5	ASSPGTGKETQY